A single sample gave rise to the 25 T cell receptor beta chains below, sequenced in a study of T cell repertoires in cytomegalovirus infection. TCRdb used MiXCR to reprocess the reads, holding one entry per CDR3 protein. The data hold some 480,000 distinct CDR3 sequences, with 30% to 40% observed a single time. Their antigens remain unidentified. Material: cultured PBMCs, obtained from culture after CMV antigen stimulation. These receptor sequences come from a human donor in good health (CMV status not recorded). Some clones in this sample may be carry-over from other donors' samples.

This clonotype turned up a few times. The V gene is TRBV3-1, the J gene TRBJ2-5; D may be TRBD1 (5 bases). The CDR3 is 15 residues long. Germline CDR1 LGHDT, CDR2 YNNKEL (reference sequence). The V end was cut by 0 bases, the J end by 3 bases, with 11 bases between. CDR3 bases: TGTGCCAGCAGCCAAGATGGGTTCAGGGAAGAGACCCAGTACTTC. Its translation is CASSQDGFREETQYF.

The CDR3 DNA reads TGCGCCAGCAGCCAAACGGGGCAGCTCTATGGCTACACCTTC. Its protein is CASSQTGQLYGYTF. The V gene is TRBV4-1, the J gene TRBJ1-2; TRBD1 might be the D (5 bases). This CDR3 has 14 amino acids. Trimming removed 2 bases from V and 4 bases from J, with 11 bases in between. CDR1 and CDR2 from the germline V gene are MGHRA and YSYEKL.

On this clonotype: The germline gene is not matched at one end of the junction; a read error may be the cause. The V call is TRBV7-8, the J call TRBJ2-5, with unresolved D. The CDR3 consists of 14 residues. Germline V gene data show CDR1 as SGHVS and CDR2 as FQNEAQ. The CDR3 coding sequence is TGTGCCAGCAGCTTAGTGGAGACTCAAGAGTCCCAGTACTTC. This translates into CASSLVETQESQYF.

Worth noting for this clonotype: A much bigger clone sits one base away, suggesting this may be a read error. J is TRBJ2-2 and V is TRBV7-2, with D maybe TRBD2 (6 bases). The CDR3 is made up of 15 amino acids. Per the germline V gene, CDR1 is SGHTA and CDR2 is FQGNSA. CDR3 sequence reads: CASSLTRTNTGGLFF. CDR3 DNA: TGTGCCAGCAGCTTAACCAGGACCAACACCGGGGGGCTGTTTTTT.

This chain connects TRBV15 to TRBJ1-2; weak D call: TRBD1 (5 bases). This CDR3 contains 21 residues. Per germline, CDR1 LNHNV and CDR2 YYDKDF (reference sequence). V dropped 1 base and J dropped 7 bases, with 34 bases sitting between them. The CDR3 spells CATSRVLRLREGAQDLCGYTF. The CDR3 DNA sequence: TGTGCCACCAGCAGAGTCCTCAGGCTGCGGGAAGGGGCACAAGACTTATGTGGCTACACCTTC.

The rearrangement uses TRBV10-3 and TRBJ2-1, with 12 positions matching TRBD2. The CDR3 runs 15 residues. Germline values: CDR1 ENHRY, CDR2 SYGVKD. J lost 7 bases, V lost 7 bases, and 8 bases had no gene match. The CDR3 DNA follows: TGTGCCATCACTCTAGGACTAGCGGGATCTAATGAGCAGTTCTTC. It specifies CAITLGLAGSNEQFF.

The chain links TRBV28 to TRBJ2-7; either TRBD1 or TRBD2 may fit D (7 bases each). The germline V gene encodes CDR1 MDHEN and CDR2 SYDVKM. Trimming removed 5 bases from V and 1 base from J, with 15 bases in between. CDR3 length: 15 amino acids. CDR3 bases: TGTGCCAGCAGTGGGGGGGGGACAGTGTCCTACGAGCAGTACGTC. As protein: CASSGGGTVSYEQYV.

This clonotype was seen only once. The chain has TRBV12-3 or TRBV12-4 and TRBJ2-6, with D possibly TRBD1 on 5 matching bases. The CDR3 contains 15 residues. The germline V and J ends were trimmed by 9 bases and 0 bases, with 12 bases remaining between them. The CDR3 DNA reads TGTGCCAGTGGGGTCCAGGGCTCTGGGGCCAACGTCCTGACTTTC. Its protein product is CASGVQGSGANVLTF.

The rearrangement uses TRBV5-6 and TRBJ1-2; 9 positions agree with TRBD1. V was pared by 7 bases and J by 1 base, with 11 bases of the junction left unmatched. This CDR3 has 16 residues. Germline V gene data show CDR1 as SGHDT and CDR2 as YYEEEE. The CDR3 region is CASVSEQGAFNYGYTF. CDR3 DNA sequence: TGTGCCAGCGTCTCGGAACAGGGGGCGTTTAACTATGGCTACACCTTC.

This clonotype showed up just a few times. The chain uses TRBV23-1 and TRBJ2-7; 7 nucleotides align to TRBD1. TRBV23-1 has ORF status, its function being uncertain. The CDR3 extends over 14 amino acids. V gave up 4 bases and J gave up 7 bases; unmatched junction bases: 10. The CDR3 is CASSLPTGPWEQYV. The CDR3 DNA reads TGCGCCAGCAGTCTCCCGACAGGGCCATGGGAGCAGTACGTC.

This clonotype was observed many times. The chain recombines TRBV7-8 with TRBJ2-1; the D gene is possibly TRBD2 (6 bases). This CDR3 is built from 15 residues. Germline loops: CDR1 SGHVS, CDR2 FQNEAQ. V was clipped by 1 base and J by 4 bases, with 11 bases between them. The CDR3 region has the DNA TGTGCCAGCAGCTTAGTAATAGCGGAGTACAATGAGCAGTTCTTC. Translation: CASSLVIAEYNEQFF.

This clonotype was found a few times. The chain carries TRBV10-3 and TRBJ2-1, with 10 positions matching TRBD2. The germline gives CDR1 ENHRY, CDR2 SYGVKD. Trimming took 3 bases from V and 9 from J; bases not matched to a gene: 5. The CDR3 is 14 amino acids. CDR3 DNA sequence: TGTGCCATCAGTGAAGCGGGAGGGCCGGTTGAGCAGTTCTTC. It specifies CAISEAGGPVEQFF.

This clonotype was seen a handful of times. The chain has TRBV20-1 and TRBJ2-3; D not certain. V gave up 6 bases and J gave up 2 bases, with 18 bases separating them. The CDR3 loop spans 15 amino acids. CDR1 and CDR2 from the germline V gene are DFQATT and SNEGSKA (reference sequence). The CDR3, as DNA: TGCAGTGCAATCCCCCTTGGTCAGATCACAGATACGCAGTATTTT. This translates into CSAIPLGQITDTQYF.

The V and J genes are TRBV29-1 and TRBJ2-1; TRBD2 might be the D (5 bases). V was pared by 2 bases and J by 15 bases, with 26 bases between. This CDR3 spans 15 amino acids. CDR1 is SQVTM, CDR2 ANQGSEA, per germline. CDR3 amino acids: CSVELVEGATDRRFF. The CDR3 DNA is TGCAGCGTTGAATTAGTAGAGGGTGCCACAGATAGACGGTTCTTC.

The chain employs TRBV7-2 and TRBJ2-5; 11 nucleotides line up with TRBD1. This CDR3 spans 14 amino acids. In germline, CDR1 is SGHTA, CDR2 FQGNSA. The V segment lost 5 bases and the J segment 5 bases; nucleotides outside the gene matches: 4. CDR3 nucleotides: TGTGCCAGCAGCCCCCGGGACAGGGGGGAGACCCAGTACTTC. This sequence encodes CASSPRDRGETQYF.

This clonotype was picked up a small number of times. This chain uses TRBV11-2 with TRBJ2-1, with D unclear. Between the trimmed V and J ends, which lost 4 bases and 7 bases, there was a span of 11 bases. CDR1 is SGHAT, CDR2 FQNNGV, per germline. This CDR3 contains 13 residues. The CDR3 nucleotides are TGTGCCAGCAGCTCGTTGGACGTGAATGAGCAGTTCTTC. It specifies CASSSLDVNEQFF.

This clonotype has at least ten counts. This chain joins TRBV7-2 and TRBJ2-3; D is unresolved. Germline loops: CDR1 SGHTA, CDR2 FQGNSA. The CDR3 covers 13 residues. Trimming stripped 4 bases from V and 2 bases from J, with 7 bases between. In DNA, the CDR3 is TGTGCCAGCAGCTCTAGGGCCACAGATACGCAGTATTTT. Amino acids: CASSSRATDTQYF.

This sequence joins TRBV28 and TRBJ1-5, with 12 bases lining up with TRBD1. V shed 5 bases, J shed 6 bases, and the junction held 5 bases outside the gene matches. The CDR3 has 15 residues. Germline CDR1 MDHEN, CDR2 SYDVKM. The CDR3 sequence is CASSDGTGGSQPQHF. In nucleotides, the CDR3 is TGTGCCAGCAGTGACGGGACAGGGGGCTCTCAGCCCCAGCATTTT.

This clonotype was picked up a small number of times. The gene calls are TRBV7-2 and TRBJ1-5, with no clear D. The CDR3 covers 13 residues. CDR1 and CDR2 (germline): SGHTA, FQGNSA. V dropped 1 base and J dropped 6 bases, with 7 bases sitting between them. The CDR3 DNA follows: TGTGCCAGCAGCTTAGGACCCAGTCAGCCCCAGCATTTT. Amino acids: CASSLGPSQPQHF.

This clonotype was detected a few times. The CDR3 loop reads CASEGLDTEAFF. DNA of the CDR3: TGTGCCAGCGAAGGGCTGGACACTGAAGCTTTCTTT. This rearrangement joins TRBV7-9 to TRBJ1-1; D unclear. Germline V gene sequence: CDR1 SEHNR, CDR2 FQNEAQ (reference sequence). CDR3 length: 12 amino acids. Trimming cost V 8 bases and J 3 bases, with 10 bases left between them.

The chain employs TRBV20-1 and TRBJ2-7; the D is unclear. With 0 bases removed from V and 2 bases from J, the gap between germline ends came to 14 bases. The germline V gene has CDR1 DFQATT and CDR2 SNEGSKA (reference sequence). The CDR3 has 15 residues. The CDR3, as DNA: TGCAGTGCTAGAGATCGAGGCGGATTGACCTACGAGCAGTACTTC. Its translation is CSARDRGGLTYEQYF.

The CDR3 bases are TGTGCCAGCAGGTCGTCTGGCGGAGTCCGTGGAGATACGCAGTATTTT. Protein sequence: CASRSSGGVRGDTQYF. V gene TRBV7-9 combines with J gene TRBJ2-3, with D uncertain. The V gene's germline CDR1 is SEHNR and CDR2 FQNEAQ (reference sequence). V lost 6 bases and J lost 5, with 21 bases in between. This CDR3 has 16 residues. Full variable domain (remainder filled in from reference TRBV7-9 and TRBJ2-3): DTGVSQNPRHKITKRGQNVTFRCDPISEHNRLYWYRQTLGQGPEFLTYFQNEAQLEKSRLLSDRFSAERPKGSFSTLEIQRTEQGDSAMYLCASRSSGGVRGDTQYFGPGTRLTVL.

This clonotype was counted between two and nine times. This chain connects TRBV4-1 to TRBJ2-5; D unresolved. Trimming took off 1 base at V and 2 bases at J, with 8 bases between the two ends. The CDR3 loop spans 14 amino acids. Germline V gives CDR1 MGHRA, CDR2 YSYEKL. Here the CDR3 DNA reads TGCGCCAGCAGCCAAGGCAACGCTCAAGAGACCCAGTACTTC. This encodes CASSQGNAQETQYF.

The chain carries TRBV12-3 or TRBV12-4 and TRBJ1-1, with 7 bases lining up with TRBD1. The CDR3 runs 15 residues. The junction had 10 bases not matched to a gene; V was cut back by 4 bases and J by 5 bases. This CDR3 is CASSSWVDRVTEAFF. For the CDR3, the DNA is TGTGCCAGCAGTTCTTGGGTCGACAGGGTAACTGAAGCTTTCTTT.

Comment on this clonotype: This may be a read error: a much more frequent sequence differs by one nucleotide. The J gene is TRBJ1-1, the V gene TRBV7-2; the D gene is possibly TRBD1 (5 bases). Trimming removed 6 bases from V and 0 bases from J, with 17 bases in between. This CDR3 is 16 amino acids long. The germline gives CDR1 SGHTA, CDR2 FQGNSA. The CDR3 DNA follows: TGTGCCAGCAGTCCGTACCAGACAGCGCTGAACACTGAAGCTTTCTTT. This encodes CASSPYQTALNTEAFF.